These 11 T cell receptor beta chains were sequenced from one sample in a study of CD8 T cells in ankylosing spondylitis. The study's findings and limits: Within ankylosing spondylitis blood, a TCR beta motif made up of eight highly homologous variants appeared to be characteristic.

Antigens of these TCRs are unknown. Via MiXCR, TCRdb re-called the 5' RACE reads, giving one row per CDR3 protein. The data hold fewer than 400,000 distinct CDR3 sequences, with about a fifth observed a single time. The sequencing sample was made of blood, either unsorted or a sorted T cell fraction (not recorded which). These TCRs come from a male donor with ankylosing spondylitis.

The count of this clonotype is one. This chain uses TRBV2 with TRBJ1-5, with TRBD1 identical over 11 bases. Trimming at V came to 6 bases and at J to 6 bases, leaving 7 bases not matched to a gene. Germline CDR1 SNHLY, CDR2 FYNNEI. This CDR3 has 15 amino acids. The CDR3 bases are TGTGCCAGCAGCGCCGGGACAGGGGGAATTCAGCCCCAGCATTTT. Translating it yields CASSAGTGGIQPQHF. The full variable domain, with the rest looked up from reference TRBV2 and TRBJ1-5, is EPEVTQTPSHQVTQMGQEVILRCVPISNHLYFYWYRQILGQKVEFLVSFYNNEISEKSEIFDDQFSVERPDGSNFTLKIRSTKLEDSAMYFCASSAGTGGIQPQHFGDGTRLSIL.

This chain links TRBV20-1 with TRBJ2-7; the D is unclear. Germline loops: CDR1 DFQATT, CDR2 SNEGSKA (reference sequence). V was cut by 6 bases and J by 2 bases, with 14 bases left in between. The CDR3 extends over 13 amino acids. The CDR3 protein is CSANREAPYEQYF. The CDR3 DNA reads as TGCAGTGCGAACCGCGAGGCTCCCTACGAGCAGTACTTC.

In the case of this clonotype: A read error may produce the germline difference seen at one junction end. The rearrangement joins TRBV7-2 to TRBJ2-7; 10 positions match TRBD2. The CDR3 sequence is 15 residues long. Germline CDR1 reads SGHTA; CDR2 reads FQGNSA. The CDR3: CASSVASGSTYEQYF. The CDR3 nucleotides read TGTGCCAGCAGCGTAGCTAGCGGGAGCACCTACGAGCAGTACTTC.

V usage is TRBV5-1 and J usage is TRBJ2-3, with D perhaps matching TRBD1 (6 bases). The V end was cut by 4 bases, the J end by 7 bases, with 10 bases between. CDR3 length equals 12 residues. Germline-derived CDR1 and CDR2 are SGHRS and YFSETQ. The CDR3 reads CASSPDRYTQYF. Here the CDR3 DNA reads TGCGCCAGCAGCCCGGACAGATATACGCAGTATTTT.

The rearrangement joins TRBV6-1 to TRBJ1-5, with TRBD1 identical over 8 bases. The V and J ends lost 4 bases and 6 bases, in that order; junction bases with no gene match: 5. CDR1 MNHNS and CDR2 SASEGT come from the germline V gene. This CDR3 comprises 14 residues. For the CDR3, the DNA is TGTGCCAGCAGTGCGACAGGGGAGGTTCAGCCCCAGCATTTT. It specifies CASSATGEVQPQHF.

V usage is TRBV7-9 and J usage is TRBJ2-7; TRBD2 might be the D (7 bases). There are 14 residues in the CDR3. The germline V and J ends were trimmed by 5 bases and 4 bases, with 15 bases remaining between them. Germline CDR1 reads SEHNR; CDR2 reads FQNEAQ (reference sequence). The chain's CDR3 is CASSPGGGEYEQYF. The CDR3 coding sequence is TGTGCCAGCAGCCCGGGGGGCGGGGAGTACGAGCAGTACTTC.

The rearrangement links TRBV6-2 or TRBV6-3 to TRBJ1-5; 8 positions agree with TRBD1. There are 15 residues in the CDR3. The germline V gene has CDR1 MNHEY and CDR2 SVGEGT. Trimming took 2 bases from V and 5 from J; bases not matched to a gene: 5. CDR3 region: CASSYAGTGHQPQHF. CDR3 nucleotide sequence: TGTGCCAGCAGTTACGCGGGGACAGGACATCAGCCCCAGCATTTT.

V is TRBV20-1 and J is TRBJ1-2; D not certain. Trimming pared 3 bases from V and 2 bases from J, leaving 7 bases between. The CDR3 is made up of 12 amino acids. Germline CDR1 reads DFQATT; CDR2 reads SNEGSKA (reference sequence). The CDR3: CSASWRNYGYTF. The CDR3 bases are TGCAGTGCTAGCTGGAGGAACTATGGCTACACCTTC.

This clonotype was found a few times. J is TRBJ2-7 and V is TRBV5-1; D perhaps matches TRBD2 (6 bases). CDR3 length: 15 residues. Germline V gene sequence: CDR1 SGHRS, CDR2 YFSETQ. V was trimmed by 0 bases and J by 5 bases, leaving 15 bases between them. The CDR3 DNA reads as TGCGCCAGCAGCTTGGGTGGGAGGACCACACACGAGCAGTACTTC. This encodes CASSLGGRTTHEQYF. Filled out from reference TRBV5-1 and TRBJ2-7, the complete variable domain reads KAGVTQTPRYLIKTRGQQVTLSCSPISGHRSVSWYQQTPGQGLQFLFEYFSETQRNKGNFPGRFSGRQFSNSRSEMNVSTLELGDSALYLCASSLGGRTTHEQYFGPGTRLTVT.

This clonotype was detected only a few times. The chain couples TRBV4-1 to TRBJ1-1; D gene uncertain. Germline-derived CDR1 and CDR2 are MGHRA and YSYEKL. The CDR3 extends over 14 amino acids. V dropped 5 bases and J dropped 1 base, with 11 bases sitting between them. The CDR3 loop reads CASSMGDWNTEAFF. CDR3 sequence (DNA): TGCGCCAGCAGCATGGGCGACTGGAACACTGAAGCTTTCTTT.

This clonotype has just a few counts. The CDR3 nucleotides read TGTGCCATCAGTGATATGCGGGGAGCCTACAATGAGCAGTTCTTC. It encodes CAISDMRGAYNEQFF. The chain combines TRBV10-3 with TRBJ2-1; tentatively, D is TRBD2 (6 bases). The CDR3 has 15 residues. Deletions cut 3 bases from V and 2 bases from J, with 11 bases between. CDR1 is ENHRY, CDR2 SYGVKD, per germline.